This T cell receptor (beta chain) was sequenced in a study of type 1 regulatory T cells. The overall study: T-allo10 is an in vitro-generated, Tr1-enriched CD4 T cell product specific for alloantigen.

Germline CDR1 is SGHRS and CDR2 is YFSETQ. The CDR3 has 18 residues. Germline trimming cut 1 base from V and 5 bases from J; bases unmatched to any gene: 13. TCRdb processed the reads anew with MiXCR; each CDR3 protein has one entry. The sample includes more than 60,000 distinct CDR3 sequences, 62% of them seen just once. Note on this clonotype: No antigen is known for it.

The sequence was collected from a human donor in good health. Sequencing input: cultured non-Tr1 T cells, either the whole culture or a sorted T cell fraction (not recorded which). The chain combines TRBV5-1 with TRBJ1-5, with 9 bases aligning to TRBD1. This CDR3 reads CASSLPRGGQGLDQPQHF. The CDR3 bases are TGCGCCAGCAGCTTGCCACGTGGGGGACAGGGTCTGGATCAGCCCCAGCATTTT.